This T cell receptor (beta chain) emerged from a study of identifying expanded T cells in peripheral blood. The germline V gene encodes CDR1 SGHVS and CDR2 FNYEAQ. The CDR3 loop spans 17 amino acids. V lost 5 bases, J lost 0 bases, and 9 bases stayed unmatched. Assay: immunoSEQ multiplex PCR; the TCRdb copy retains only in-frame clones and omits some. Found here are tens of thousands of clones, about 91% of them singletons; the top ten hold 2.8%. This clonotype was obtained from a person aged 18 to 75 in good health. V is TRBV7-6 and J is TRBJ2-5; 10 bases are a match to TRBD2. Sequenced sample: blood. As DNA, the CDR3 is TGTGCCAGCAGCACCATAGGTGGGACTAGCGACCAAGAGACCCAGTACTTC. Translating it yields CASSTIGGTSDQETQYF.